A selection of T cell receptor beta chains follows, all from one sample in a study of molecular identifiers for immune sequencing clone quantification. One entry per CDR3 protein, called by TCRdb with MiXCR from the PCR reads. The sample contains about 640,000 distinct CDR3 sequences, about 20% of which appear only once. The specimen was naive CD8+ T cells from blood, with Jurkat cell RNA spiked in. The source of these receptors is a human donor in good health. Some libraries in this study had Jurkat cell RNA spiked in. Each CDR3 is given with its conserved first and last residue. Fields, in order: V gene, clone size, CDR3 length, J gene, D gene, CDR3 protein, CDR3 DNA. The D gene is left open where the match is weak. Clone size is given for some rows only: seen once, a few or many times, or a class if the clone is expanded.

V gene: TRBV14
clone size: few
CDR3 length: 14
J gene: TRBJ2-5
D gene: -
CDR3 protein: CASSQVIQLGAQYF
CDR3 DNA: TGTGCCAGCAGCCAAGTGATCCAGTTGGGGGCCCAGTACTTC

V gene: TRBV6-5
clone size: many
CDR3 length: 14
J gene: TRBJ2-7
D gene: -
CDR3 protein: CASSHGTDYYEQYF
CDR3 DNA: TGTGCCAGCAGCCATGGGACGGATTACTACGAGCAGTACTTC

V gene: TRBV24-1
clone size: -
CDR3 length: 16
J gene: TRBJ2-1
D gene: -
CDR3 protein: CATSDSGTVSYNEQFF
CDR3 DNA: TGTGCCACCAGTGACTCCGGGACGGTCTCCTACAATGAGCAGTTCTTC

V gene: TRBV12-3/TRBV12-4
clone size: -
CDR3 length: 13
J gene: TRBJ1-2
D gene: -
CDR3 protein: CASGLSSNYGYTF
CDR3 DNA: TGTGCCAGCGGTTTGTCGTCTAACTATGGCTACACCTTC

V gene: TRBV7-9
clone size: many
CDR3 length: 15
J gene: TRBJ2-7
D gene: -
CDR3 protein: CASSSARGVSYEQYF
CDR3 DNA: TGTGCCAGCAGCTCCGCTAGGGGGGTCTCCTACGAGCAGTACTTC

V gene: TRBV7-6
clone size: many
CDR3 length: 14
J gene: TRBJ1-3
D gene: -
CDR3 protein: CASSLSGAANTIYF
CDR3 DNA: TGTGCCAGCAGCTTATCCGGAGCAGCAAACACCATATATTTT

V gene: TRBV20-1
clone size: many
CDR3 length: 13
J gene: TRBJ2-2
D gene: -
CDR3 protein: CSAQTGNTGELFF
CDR3 DNA: TGCAGTGCCCAGACAGGAAACACCGGGGAGCTGTTTTTT

V gene: TRBV28
clone size: many
CDR3 length: 16
J gene: TRBJ1-1
D gene: -
CDR3 protein: CASSLPPKQGPGEAFF
CDR3 DNA: TGTGCCAGCAGTTTACCCCCAAAGCAGGGGCCAGGGGAAGCTTTCTTT

V gene: TRBV21-1
clone size: many
CDR3 length: 16
J gene: TRBJ1-5
D gene: -
CDR3 protein: CASSPPPGQNNQPQHF
CDR3 DNA: TGTGCCAGCAGCCCACCCCCGGGACAGAACAATCAGCCCCAGCATTTT

V gene: TRBV13
clone size: many
CDR3 length: 12
J gene: TRBJ1-3
D gene: -
CDR3 protein: CASSSRKNTIYF
CDR3 DNA: TGTGCCAGCAGCTCCCGTAAAAACACCATATATTTT

V gene: TRBV5-1
clone size: many
CDR3 length: 15
J gene: TRBJ1-4
D gene: -
CDR3 protein: CASSLGYSMNEKLFF
CDR3 DNA: TGCGCCAGCAGCTTGGGATATTCAATGAATGAAAAACTGTTTTTT

V gene: TRBV5-5
clone size: -
CDR3 length: 15
J gene: TRBJ1-3
D gene: -
CDR3 protein: CASSLTRNRGNTIYF
CDR3 DNA: TGTGCCAGCAGCTTGACAAGGAATAGAGGAAACACCATATATTTT

V gene: TRBV6-2/TRBV6-3
clone size: few
CDR3 length: 16
J gene: TRBJ2-7
D gene: TRBD1
CDR3 protein: CASSYHGTDISYEQYF
CDR3 DNA: TGTGCCAGCAGCTACCACGGGACAGATATCTCCTACGAGCAGTACTTC

V gene: TRBV28
clone size: many
CDR3 length: 15
J gene: TRBJ1-1
D gene: -
CDR3 protein: CASSFSPNMNTEAFF
CDR3 DNA: TGTGCCAGCAGTTTCTCGCCAAACATGAACACTGAAGCTTTCTTT

V gene: TRBV7-9
clone size: many
CDR3 length: 12
J gene: TRBJ1-1
D gene: -
CDR3 protein: CASQGRKTEAFF
CDR3 DNA: TGTGCCAGCCAGGGTAGGAAAACTGAAGCTTTCTTT

V gene: TRBV4-3
clone size: -
CDR3 length: 15
J gene: TRBJ2-7
D gene: -
CDR3 protein: CASSQLRSGRYEQYF
CDR3 DNA: TGCGCCAGCAGCCAACTACGGTCGGGCCGTTACGAGCAGTACTTC

V gene: TRBV6-2/TRBV6-3
clone size: many
CDR3 length: 13
J gene: TRBJ1-1
D gene: -
CDR3 protein: CASSYDGFTEAFF
CDR3 DNA: TGTGCCAGCAGTTATGATGGGTTCACTGAAGCTTTCTTT

V gene: TRBV6-2/TRBV6-3
clone size: few
CDR3 length: 14
J gene: TRBJ2-7
D gene: -
CDR3 protein: CASTPVGSSYEQYF
CDR3 DNA: TGTGCCAGCACCCCGGTTGGGAGCTCCTACGAGCAGTACTTC

V gene: TRBV7-2
clone size: many
CDR3 length: 12
J gene: TRBJ2-7
D gene: -
CDR3 protein: CAVQGLLGEQYF
CDR3 DNA: TGTGCCGTTCAGGGTCTCCTGGGCGAGCAGTACTTC

V gene: TRBV28
clone size: many
CDR3 length: 15
J gene: TRBJ2-5
D gene: -
CDR3 protein: CASSRVRGRMKTQYF
CDR3 DNA: TGTGCCAGCAGTAGGGTTCGGGGGCGTATGAAGACCCAGTACTTC

V gene: TRBV30
clone size: few
CDR3 length: 17
J gene: TRBJ2-1
D gene: TRBD2
CDR3 protein: CAWRSTVAGMTYNEQFF
CDR3 DNA: TGTGCCTGGAGGAGTACGGTAGCGGGGATGACCTACAATGAGCAGTTCTTC

V gene: TRBV4-2
clone size: few
CDR3 length: 15
J gene: TRBJ1-2
D gene: -
CDR3 protein: CASSQDAPTSLGYTF
CDR3 DNA: TGTGCCAGCAGCCAAGATGCACCTACGAGCCTTGGCTACACCTTC

V gene: TRBV7-8
clone size: many
CDR3 length: 17
J gene: TRBJ2-1
D gene: TRBD2
CDR3 protein: CASSSDWGGGAYNEQFF
CDR3 DNA: TGTGCCAGCAGCTCAGATTGGGGCGGGGGGGCCTACAATGAGCAGTTCTTC

V gene: TRBV18
clone size: many
CDR3 length: 14
J gene: TRBJ2-5
D gene: -
CDR3 protein: CASSPTRQEETQYF
CDR3 DNA: TGTGCCAGCTCACCAACCCGGCAGGAGGAGACCCAGTACTTC

V gene: TRBV14
clone size: many
CDR3 length: 15
J gene: TRBJ2-7
D gene: -
CDR3 protein: CASSQAYPYVGEQYF
CDR3 DNA: TGTGCCAGCAGCCAAGCGTACCCGTACGTCGGCGAGCAGTACTTC

V gene: TRBV20-1
clone size: many
CDR3 length: 10
J gene: TRBJ1-5
D gene: -
CDR3 protein: CSVNNQPQHF
CDR3 DNA: TGCAGCGTAAACAATCAGCCCCAGCATTTT

V gene: TRBV20-1
clone size: many
CDR3 length: 16
J gene: TRBJ1-1
D gene: -
CDR3 protein: CSAINGRDWMNTEAFF
CDR3 DNA: TGCAGTGCTATTAACGGAAGGGATTGGATGAACACTGAAGCTTTCTTT

V gene: TRBV12-3/TRBV12-4
clone size: many
CDR3 length: 15
J gene: TRBJ2-2
D gene: TRBD2
CDR3 protein: CASREREGNTGELFF
CDR3 DNA: TGTGCCAGCAGGGAGCGGGAGGGGAACACCGGGGAGCTGTTTTTT

V gene: TRBV6-2/TRBV6-3
clone size: -
CDR3 length: 17
J gene: TRBJ2-2
D gene: -
CDR3 protein: CASRSILWGANTGELFF
CDR3 DNA: TGTGCCAGCAGATCGATCTTGTGGGGGGCGAACACCGGGGAGCTGTTTTTT

V gene: TRBV7-2
clone size: many
CDR3 length: 16
J gene: TRBJ2-2
D gene: TRBD2
CDR3 protein: CASSPRTSGVTGELFF
CDR3 DNA: TGTGCCAGCAGCCCCCGGACTAGCGGAGTCACCGGGGAGCTGTTTTTT

V gene: TRBV7-9
clone size: many
CDR3 length: 14
J gene: TRBJ2-3
D gene: TRBD2
CDR3 protein: CASSLSLAGDTQYF
CDR3 DNA: TGTGCCAGCAGCTTAAGCCTAGCGGGAGATACGCAGTATTTT

V gene: TRBV30
clone size: many
CDR3 length: 13
J gene: TRBJ2-1
D gene: -
CDR3 protein: CAWSVLAVGEQFF
CDR3 DNA: TGTGCCTGGAGTGTACTAGCTGTTGGGGAGCAGTTCTTC

V gene: TRBV27
clone size: -
CDR3 length: 13
J gene: TRBJ1-2
D gene: -
CDR3 protein: CASSQAESYGYTF
CDR3 DNA: TGTGCCAGCAGTCAGGCCGAGTCTTATGGCTACACCTTC

V gene: TRBV7-2
clone size: many
CDR3 length: 16
J gene: TRBJ2-7
D gene: TRBD1
CDR3 protein: CASSLDPGTGNYEQYF
CDR3 DNA: TGTGCCAGCAGCTTAGATCCCGGGACAGGAAACTACGAGCAGTACTTC

V gene: TRBV19
clone size: few
CDR3 length: 13
J gene: TRBJ2-2
D gene: -
CDR3 protein: CASSILSTGELFF
CDR3 DNA: TGTGCCAGTAGTATTTTGAGCACCGGGGAGCTGTTTTTT

V gene: TRBV9
clone size: -
CDR3 length: 17
J gene: TRBJ2-3
D gene: TRBD2
CDR3 protein: CASSFGLAGANTDTQYF
CDR3 DNA: TGTGCCAGCAGCTTTGGACTAGCGGGGGCTAATACAGATACGCAGTATTTT

V gene: TRBV2
clone size: many
CDR3 length: 18
J gene: TRBJ2-3
D gene: -
CDR3 protein: CASSEFGRSGTYTDTQYF
CDR3 DNA: TGTGCCAGCAGTGAATTTGGGCGTTCGGGGACCTACACAGATACGCAGTATTTT

V gene: TRBV27
clone size: -
CDR3 length: 16
J gene: TRBJ2-7
D gene: TRBD2
CDR3 protein: CASSRLGVAGVGEQYF
CDR3 DNA: TGTGCCAGCAGCCGCCTCGGGGTAGCGGGAGTCGGCGAGCAGTACTTC

V gene: TRBV7-9
clone size: many
CDR3 length: 17
J gene: TRBJ2-6
D gene: TRBD1
CDR3 protein: CASSFPTDRAGANVLTF
CDR3 DNA: TGTGCCAGCAGCTTCCCCACTGACAGGGCTGGGGCCAACGTCCTGACTTTC

V gene: TRBV20-1
clone size: few
CDR3 length: 12
J gene: TRBJ2-1
D gene: -
CDR3 protein: CRVQGGSNEQFF
CDR3 DNA: TGCAGAGTACAGGGAGGTAGCAATGAGCAGTTCTTC

V gene: TRBV11-2
clone size: -
CDR3 length: 15
J gene: TRBJ1-1
D gene: -
CDR3 protein: CASTMYPQPGAEAFF
CDR3 DNA: TGTGCCAGCACCATGTACCCCCAACCCGGAGCTGAAGCTTTCTTT

V gene: TRBV27
clone size: -
CDR3 length: 16
J gene: TRBJ2-7
D gene: -
CDR3 protein: CASSPWSAKSICEQYF
CDR3 DNA: TGTGCCAGCAGTCCCTGGTCCGCCAAGTCTATCTGCGAGCAGTACTTC

V gene: TRBV5-3
clone size: few
CDR3 length: 15
J gene: TRBJ2-1
D gene: -
CDR3 protein: CASSPGGRSPNEQFF
CDR3 DNA: TGTGCCAGCAGTCCCGGGGGTCGCTCTCCCAATGAGCAGTTCTTC

V gene: TRBV24-1
clone size: -
CDR3 length: 17
J gene: TRBJ2-1
D gene: -
CDR3 protein: CATSDLNLGSLYNEQFF
CDR3 DNA: TGTGCCACCAGTGATTTAAACCTTGGCTCCTTATACAATGAGCAGTTCTTC

V gene: TRBV20-1
clone size: many
CDR3 length: 13
J gene: TRBJ1-2
D gene: -
CDR3 protein: CSAARADNVGYTF
CDR3 DNA: TGCAGTGCCGCAAGGGCCGACAACGTAGGCTACACCTTC